Listed below are T cell receptor beta chains from one sample, sequenced in a study of radiation and T cells in renal cell carcinoma. The data were produced by immunoSEQ multiplex PCR, yet TCRdb's version contains in-frame clones alone and is incomplete. Of more than 100,000 clones in the sample, 88% are singletons; the top ten hold approximately 6%. The specimen was blood, collected from a patient whose treatment included radiotherapy and nephrectomy. The receptors were sampled from a woman in her seventies with renal cell carcinoma. The CDR3 runs from the conserved cysteine through the conserved F or W. The D gene is left open where the match is weak. Size is stated for part of the rows, as once, few or many counts, or as a class when the clone is expanded.

V: TRBV10-3; length: 14; size: .; J: TRBJ2-3; D: TRBD2; DNA: TGTGCCATCAGCAATAGCGGGGGCTCAGATACGCAGTATTTT; CDR3: CAISNSGGSDTQYF
V: TRBV6-5; length: 12; size: .; J: TRBJ2-1; D: .; DNA: TGTGCCAGCAGTCACCCTTACAATGAGCAGTTCTTC; CDR3: CASSHPYNEQFF
V: TRBV5-1; length: 14; size: .; J: TRBJ1-2; D: TRBD1; DNA: TGCGCCAGCAGCTTCCAGGGGGCGGACTATGGCTACACCTTC; CDR3: CASSFQGADYGYTF
V: TRBV27; length: 14; size: .; J: TRBJ2-7; D: .; DNA: TGTGCCAGCAGTTCCGAGACCACGGGCCTCGGGGAGTACTTC; CDR3: CASSSETTGLGEYF
V: TRBV27; length: 15; size: .; J: TRBJ1-2; D: TRBD1; DNA: TGTGCCAGCAGTTTTGCCCGGACAGGGACGCATGGCTACACCTTC; CDR3: CASSFARTGTHGYTF
V: TRBV2; length: 15; size: .; J: TRBJ1-2; D: .; DNA: TGTGCCAGCAGTAACCAGGGGCAAGCTAACTATGGCTACACCTTC; CDR3: CASSNQGQANYGYTF
V: TRBV6-5; length: 15; size: .; J: TRBJ2-6; D: .; DNA: TGTGCCAGCAGTTACTCGGGGGGTGGGGCCAACGTCCTGACTTTC; CDR3: CASSYSGGGANVLTF
V: TRBV7-2; length: 14; size: .; J: TRBJ2-7; D: TRBD2; DNA: TGTGCCAGCAGCGCACGGGGGGGCGGTGACGAGCAGTACTTC; CDR3: CASSARGGGDEQYF
V: TRBV5-1; length: 13; size: once; J: TRBJ1-3; D: .; DNA: TGCGCCAGCAGCTTCGGCAGTGGAAACACCATATATTTT; CDR3: CASSFGSGNTIYF
V: TRBV6-6; length: 15; size: .; J: TRBJ2-1; D: .; DNA: TGTGCCAGCATCCCTCCTGGACTATCTTACAATGAGCAGTTCTTC; CDR3: CASIPPGLSYNEQFF
V: TRBV4-3; length: 17; size: .; J: TRBJ1-4; D: TRBD1; DNA: TGCGCCAGCAGCCAAGATTTAGGGACAGGGGCAAATGAAAAACTGTTTTTT; CDR3: CASSQDLGTGANEKLFF
V: TRBV5-4; length: 15; size: .; J: TRBJ2-2; D: .; DNA: TGTGCCTTAAAGAGGGGGTCCGAGAACACCGGGGAGCTGTTTTTT; CDR3: CALKRGSENTGELFF
V: TRBV19; length: 11; size: once; J: TRBJ1-2; D: .; DNA: TGTGCCAGTAGCAACAACTATGGCTACACCTTC; CDR3: CASSNNYGYTF
V: TRBV5-1; length: 13; size: .; J: TRBJ1-1; D: .; DNA: TGCGCCAGCAGCTTCCGGGGTAATACTGAAGCTTTCTTT; CDR3: CASSFRGNTEAFF
V: TRBV5-1; length: 14; size: .; J: TRBJ1-4; D: .; DNA: TGCGCCAGCAGCCCCAACGGAGGTAATGAAAAACTGTTTTTT; CDR3: CASSPNGGNEKLFF
V: TRBV7-8; length: 13; size: .; J: TRBJ1-4; D: .; DNA: TGTGCCAGCAGCCCTGGGATGGATGAAAAACTGTTTTTT; CDR3: CASSPGMDEKLFF
V: TRBV27; length: 16; size: .; J: TRBJ1-2; D: TRBD1; DNA: TGTGCCAGCAGTTTATCTTGGGGACAGGGTTCAAGAGGCTACACCTTC; CDR3: CASSLSWGQGSRGYTF
V: TRBV5-5; length: 12; size: .; J: TRBJ1-2; D: TRBD1; DNA: TGTGCCAGCAGCATAGGGACAGGGGTTTTTACCTTC; CDR3: CASSIGTGVFTF